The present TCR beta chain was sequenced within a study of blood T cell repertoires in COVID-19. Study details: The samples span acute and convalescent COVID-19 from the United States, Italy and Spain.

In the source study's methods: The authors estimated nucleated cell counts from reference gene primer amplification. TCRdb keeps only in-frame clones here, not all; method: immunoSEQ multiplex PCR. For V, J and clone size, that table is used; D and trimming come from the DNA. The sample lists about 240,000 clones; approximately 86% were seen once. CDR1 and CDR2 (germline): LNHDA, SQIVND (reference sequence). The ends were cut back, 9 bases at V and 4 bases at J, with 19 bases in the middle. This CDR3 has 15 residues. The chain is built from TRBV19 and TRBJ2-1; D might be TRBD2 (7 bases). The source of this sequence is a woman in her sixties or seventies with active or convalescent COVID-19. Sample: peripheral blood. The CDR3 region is CASSLGGGGYNEQFF. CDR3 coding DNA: TGTGCCAGCAGCCTCGGAGGGGGGGGGTACAATGAGCAGTTCTTC.